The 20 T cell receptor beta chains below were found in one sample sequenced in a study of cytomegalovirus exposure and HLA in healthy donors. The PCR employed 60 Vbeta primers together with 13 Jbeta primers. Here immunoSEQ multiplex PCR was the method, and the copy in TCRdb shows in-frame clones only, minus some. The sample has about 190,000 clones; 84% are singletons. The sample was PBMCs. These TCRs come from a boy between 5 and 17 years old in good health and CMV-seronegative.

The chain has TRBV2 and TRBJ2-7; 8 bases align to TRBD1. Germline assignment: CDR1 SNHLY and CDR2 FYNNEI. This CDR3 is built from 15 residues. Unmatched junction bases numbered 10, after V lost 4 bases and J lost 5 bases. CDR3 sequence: CASSGRTGNSDEQYF. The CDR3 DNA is TGTGCCAGCAGTGGCCGGACAGGGAATTCGGACGAGCAGTACTTC.

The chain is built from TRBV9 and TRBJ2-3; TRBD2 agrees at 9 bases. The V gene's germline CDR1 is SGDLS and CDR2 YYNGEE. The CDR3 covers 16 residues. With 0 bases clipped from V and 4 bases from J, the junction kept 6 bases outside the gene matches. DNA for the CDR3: TGTGCCAGCAGCGTAGATTTAGGGACTAGCTCAGATACGCAGTATTTT. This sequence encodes CASSVDLGTSSDTQYF.

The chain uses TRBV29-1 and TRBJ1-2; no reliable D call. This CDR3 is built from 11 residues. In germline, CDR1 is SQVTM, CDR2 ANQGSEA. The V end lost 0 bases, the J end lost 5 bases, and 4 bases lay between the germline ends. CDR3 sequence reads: CSVEERYGYTF. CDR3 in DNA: TGCAGCGTTGAAGAGAGGTATGGCTACACCTTC.

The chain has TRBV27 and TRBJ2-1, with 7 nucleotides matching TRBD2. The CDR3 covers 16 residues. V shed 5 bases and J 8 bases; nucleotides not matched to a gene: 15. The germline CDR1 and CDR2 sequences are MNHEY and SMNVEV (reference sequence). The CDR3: CASSPQLARTNHEQFF. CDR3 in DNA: TGTGCCAGCAGTCCTCAACTAGCGCGGACGAATCATGAGCAGTTCTTC.

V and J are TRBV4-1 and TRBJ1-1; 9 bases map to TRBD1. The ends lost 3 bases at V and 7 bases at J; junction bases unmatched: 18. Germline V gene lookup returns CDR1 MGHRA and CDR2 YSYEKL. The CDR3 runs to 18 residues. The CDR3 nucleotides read TGCGCCAGCAGCCATTCCTTCCGGGACAGGGAAGTAGTGGGTGAAGCTTTCTTT. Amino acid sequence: CASSHSFRDREVVGEAFF.

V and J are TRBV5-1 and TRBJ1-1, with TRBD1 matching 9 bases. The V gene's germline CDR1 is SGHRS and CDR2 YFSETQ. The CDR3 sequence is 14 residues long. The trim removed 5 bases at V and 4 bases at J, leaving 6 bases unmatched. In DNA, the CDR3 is TGCGCCAGCAGACCCGGGACAGGGCTCACTGAAGCTTTCTTT. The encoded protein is CASRPGTGLTEAFF.

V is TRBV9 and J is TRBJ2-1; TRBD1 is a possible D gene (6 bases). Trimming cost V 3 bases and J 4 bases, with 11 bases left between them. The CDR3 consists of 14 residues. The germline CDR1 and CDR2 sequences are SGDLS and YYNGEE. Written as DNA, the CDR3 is TGTGCCAGCAGCGCACAGGGAGCGTACAATGAGCAGTTCTTC. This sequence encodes CASSAQGAYNEQFF.

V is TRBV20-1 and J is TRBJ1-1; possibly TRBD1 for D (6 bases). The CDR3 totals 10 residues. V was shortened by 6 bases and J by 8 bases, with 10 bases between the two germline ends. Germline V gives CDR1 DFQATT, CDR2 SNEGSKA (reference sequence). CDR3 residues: CSAPDREAFF. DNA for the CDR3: TGCAGTGCCCCCGACAGGGAAGCTTTCTTT.

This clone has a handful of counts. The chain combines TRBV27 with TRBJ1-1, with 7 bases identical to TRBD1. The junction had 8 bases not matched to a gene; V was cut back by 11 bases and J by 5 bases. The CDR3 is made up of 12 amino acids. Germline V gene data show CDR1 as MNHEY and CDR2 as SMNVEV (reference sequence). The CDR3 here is CAARQGDTEAFF. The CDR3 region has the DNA TGTGCCGCAAGACAGGGAGATACTGAAGCTTTCTTT.

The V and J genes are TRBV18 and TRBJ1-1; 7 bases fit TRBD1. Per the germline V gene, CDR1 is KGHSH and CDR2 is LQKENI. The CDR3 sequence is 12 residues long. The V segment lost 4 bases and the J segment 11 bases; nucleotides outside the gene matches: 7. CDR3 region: CASSLKQGLAFF. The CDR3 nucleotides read TGTGCCAGCTCACTCAAACAGGGGTTGGCTTTCTTT.

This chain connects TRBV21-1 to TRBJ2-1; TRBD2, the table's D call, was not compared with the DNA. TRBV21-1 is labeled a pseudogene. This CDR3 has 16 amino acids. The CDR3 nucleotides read TGTGCCAGCAATCAGCGGCACAGTAGCTCCTACAATGAGCAGTTCTTC. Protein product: CASNQRHSSSYNEQFF.

CDR3 sequence (DNA): TGTGCCATCAGTGAGGGACTGGCAGATACGCAGTATTTT. Translating it yields CAISEGLADTQYF. The V and J genes are TRBV10-3 and TRBJ2-3; maybe TRBD2 (5 bases). CDR3 length: 13 residues. Looked up from germline, CDR1 is ENHRY and CDR2 is SYGVKD. The V gene lost 2 bases and the J gene lost 4 bases, with 7 bases spanning the gap.

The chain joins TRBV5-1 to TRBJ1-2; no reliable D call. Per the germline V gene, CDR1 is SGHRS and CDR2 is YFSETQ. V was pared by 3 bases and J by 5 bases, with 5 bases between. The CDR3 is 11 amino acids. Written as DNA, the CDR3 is TGCGCCAGCAGCTCCGCGTATGGCTACACCTTC. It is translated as CASSSAYGYTF.

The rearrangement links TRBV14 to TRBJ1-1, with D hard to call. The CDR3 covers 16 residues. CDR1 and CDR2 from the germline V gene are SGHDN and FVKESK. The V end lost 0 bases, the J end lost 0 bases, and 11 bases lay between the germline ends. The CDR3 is CASSQDRGVVNTEAFF. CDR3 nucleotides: TGTGCCAGCAGCCAAGATCGCGGGGTGGTGAACACTGAAGCTTTCTTT.

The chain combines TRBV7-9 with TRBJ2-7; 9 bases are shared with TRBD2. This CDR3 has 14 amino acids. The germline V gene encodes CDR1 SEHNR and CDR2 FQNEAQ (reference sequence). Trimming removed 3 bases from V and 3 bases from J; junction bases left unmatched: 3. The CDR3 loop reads CASSFERGVYEQYF. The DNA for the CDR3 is TGTGCCAGCAGCTTTGAGCGGGGGGTCTACGAGCAGTACTTC.

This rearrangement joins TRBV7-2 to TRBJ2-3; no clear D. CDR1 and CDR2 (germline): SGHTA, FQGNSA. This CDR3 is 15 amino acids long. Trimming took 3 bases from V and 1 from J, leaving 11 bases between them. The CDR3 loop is CASSFSRQGTDTQYF. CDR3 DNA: TGTGCCAGCAGCTTTAGTAGGCAGGGCACAGATACGCAGTATTTT.

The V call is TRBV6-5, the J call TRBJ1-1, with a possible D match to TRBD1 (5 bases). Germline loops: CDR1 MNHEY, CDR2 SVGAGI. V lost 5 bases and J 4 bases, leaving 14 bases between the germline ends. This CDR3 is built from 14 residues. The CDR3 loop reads CASSEPGKSTEAFF. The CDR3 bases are TGTGCCAGCAGTGAGCCAGGGAAGAGCACTGAAGCTTTCTTT.

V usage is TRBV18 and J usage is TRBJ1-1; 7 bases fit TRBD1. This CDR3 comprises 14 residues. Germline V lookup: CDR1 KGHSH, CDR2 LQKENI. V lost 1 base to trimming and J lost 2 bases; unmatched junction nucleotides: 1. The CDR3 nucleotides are TGTGCCAGCTCACCACAGGGGGCAAACACTGAAGCTTTCTTT. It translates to CASSPQGANTEAFF. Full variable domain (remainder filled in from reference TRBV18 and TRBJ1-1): NAGVMQNPRHLVRRRGQEARLRCSPMKGHSHVYWYRQLPEEGLKFMVYLQKENIIDESGMPKERFSAEFPKEGPSILRIQQVVRGDSAAYFCASSPQGANTEAFFGQGTRLTVV.

Here the CDR3 DNA reads TGTGCCAGCAGCTGGGGGACAGGCGTACGCTACGAGCAGTACTTC. It encodes CASSWGTGVRYEQYF. This rearrangement joins TRBV5-4 to TRBJ2-7, with 8 positions matching TRBD1. The germline gives CDR1 SGHNT, CDR2 YYREEE (reference sequence). The CDR3 extends over 15 amino acids. The V and J ends lost 3 bases and 3 bases, in that order; junction bases with no gene match: 8.

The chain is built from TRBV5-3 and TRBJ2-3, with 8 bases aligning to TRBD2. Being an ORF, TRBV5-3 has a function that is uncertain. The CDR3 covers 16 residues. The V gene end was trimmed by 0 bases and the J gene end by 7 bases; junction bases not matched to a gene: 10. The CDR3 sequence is CARSLVFSGGVYTQYF. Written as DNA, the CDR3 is TGTGCCAGAAGCTTGGTTTTCTCCGGGGGGGTTTATACGCAGTATTTT.